This TCR beta chain was sequenced during a study of cytomegalovirus exposure and HLA in healthy donors. Study-wide findings and caveats: Earlier analysis found most TCR beta V segments productive about 90% or about 30% of the time. Immune exposure information comprised only CMV serostatus. In a later analysis, TCR association rates varied by HLA locus: DRB1 most, HLA-C fewest. Many donors carried some public TCRs, although rarity characterized most TCR sequences.

This clone was counted between two and nine times. Its antigen is not known. Primers for the PCR totalled 60 Vbeta and 13 Jbeta. Produced via immunoSEQ multiplex PCR; TCRdb's table is partial and in-frame only. The sample has 80,000 or so clones, over 70% seen once; the top ten hold roughly 3%. Germline V gene data show CDR1 as SGHNT and CDR2 as YENEEA. This CDR3 spans 14 amino acids. V lost 5 bases and J 4 bases, leaving 14 bases between the germline ends. This sequence joins TRBV11-3 and TRBJ1-2; D possibly corresponds to TRBD1 (5 bases). The sequenced material came from PBMCs. The TCR originated in a man aged 50-60 years in good health and CMV-seropositive. The CDR3 nucleotides read TGTGCCAGCAGCCCGCAGGGAATAGCCTATGGCTACACCTTC. It yields the protein CASSPQGIAYGYTF.